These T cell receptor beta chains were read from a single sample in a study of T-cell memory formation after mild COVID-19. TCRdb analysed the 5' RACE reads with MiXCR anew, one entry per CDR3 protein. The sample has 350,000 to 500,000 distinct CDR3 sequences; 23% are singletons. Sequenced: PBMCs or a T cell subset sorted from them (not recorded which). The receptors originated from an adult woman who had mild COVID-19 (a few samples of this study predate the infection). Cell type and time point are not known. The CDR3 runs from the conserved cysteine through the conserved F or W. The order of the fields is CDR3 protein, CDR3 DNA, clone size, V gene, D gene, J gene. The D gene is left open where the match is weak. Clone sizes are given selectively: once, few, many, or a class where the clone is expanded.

CDR3: CASNPGQAGKLFF; DNA: TGTGCCAGCAACCCGGGACAGGCGGGAAAACTGTTTTTT; size: few; V: TRBV6-6; D: TRBD1; J: TRBJ1-4
CDR3: CASSRGTNEQFF; DNA: TGTGCCAGCAGCCGCGGGACTAATGAGCAGTTCTTC; size: -; V: TRBV7-3; D: -; J: TRBJ2-1
CDR3: CASSFSGGEAYEQYF; DNA: TGTGCCAGCAGTTTCTCTGGCGGGGAGGCCTACGAGCAGTACTTC; size: few; V: TRBV27; D: -; J: TRBJ2-7
CDR3: CSARIPGTGNNEQFF; DNA: TGCAGTGCTAGAATACCCGGGACAGGCAACAATGAGCAGTTCTTC; size: few; V: TRBV20-1; D: TRBD1; J: TRBJ2-1
CDR3: CASSLLGGNGYTF; DNA: TGTGCCAGCAGCCTCTTAGGGGGCAATGGCTACACCTTC; size: -; V: TRBV6-5; D: TRBD1; J: TRBJ1-2
CDR3: CASRGLGEEQFF; DNA: TGTGCCAGCAGGGGTTTGGGGGAGGAGCAGTTCTTC; size: -; V: TRBV12-3/TRBV12-4; D: -; J: TRBJ2-1
CDR3: CASSLAPSMNTEAFF; DNA: TGTGCCAGCAGCTTAGCCCCGAGTATGAACACTGAAGCTTTCTTT; size: few; V: TRBV7-2; D: -; J: TRBJ1-1
CDR3: CASRALSEGPKEAFF; DNA: TGTGCCAGCAGGGCACTGTCGGAGGGGCCCAAGGAGGCTTTCTTT; size: few; V: TRBV5-4; D: -; J: TRBJ1-1
CDR3: CASSSPGQGAWEQYF; DNA: TGTGCCAGCAGTTCCCCGGGACAGGGGGCTTGGGAGCAGTACTTC; size: many; V: TRBV27; D: TRBD1; J: TRBJ2-7
CDR3: CASSPTSASSYEQYF; DNA: TGTGCCAGCTCACCTACTAGCGCAAGCTCCTACGAGCAGTACTTC; size: -; V: TRBV18; D: TRBD2; J: TRBJ2-7
CDR3: CASSEATGHPYEGYTF; DNA: TGTGCCAGCAGTGAAGCAACGGGACATCCCTATGAAGGCTACACCTTC; size: few; V: TRBV6-1; D: -; J: TRBJ1-2
CDR3: CASSRSTRVGVETQYF; DNA: TGCGCCAGCAGCCGAAGCACCAGGGTAGGTGTGGAGACCCAGTACTTC; size: -; V: TRBV4-1; D: -; J: TRBJ2-5
CDR3: CSDRAPGTDTQYF; DNA: TGCAGTGACCGGGCCCCCGGCACAGATACGCAGTATTTT; size: -; V: TRBV20-1; D: -; J: TRBJ2-3
CDR3: CASSLYRVGANTEAFF; DNA: TGTGCCAGCAGCTTATACAGGGTCGGAGCGAACACTGAAGCTTTCTTT; size: -; V: TRBV7-6; D: -; J: TRBJ1-1
CDR3: CASSQGLSASGIHYNEQFF; DNA: TGCGCCAGCAGCCAGGGACTCTCGGCTAGCGGGATCCACTACAATGAGCAGTTCTTC; size: -; V: TRBV4-3; D: TRBD2; J: TRBJ2-1
CDR3: CASSFGTSGSEQYF; DNA: TGTGCCAGCAGTTTTGGGACTAGCGGGAGCGAGCAGTACTTC; size: -; V: TRBV6-5; D: TRBD2; J: TRBJ2-7
CDR3: CATSDHDRDRVLEQFF; DNA: TGTGCCACCAGTGATCACGACCGGGACAGGGTTTTGGAGCAGTTCTTC; size: -; V: TRBV24-1; D: TRBD1; J: TRBJ2-1
CDR3: CATSVRQKNNSPLHF; DNA: TGTGCCACCAGCGTCCGACAGAAAAATAATTCACCCCTCCACTTT; size: few; V: TRBV15; D: -; J: TRBJ1-6
CDR3: CASSLGVTSGARNEQFF; DNA: TGCGCCAGCAGCTTGGGGGTAACTAGCGGGGCGCGGAATGAGCAGTTCTTC; size: many; V: TRBV5-1; D: TRBD2; J: TRBJ2-1
CDR3: CASSPGGQGSTDTQYF; DNA: TGTGCCAGCAGTCCCGGGGGGCAGGGAAGCACAGATACGCAGTATTTT; size: few; V: TRBV12-3/TRBV12-4; D: -; J: TRBJ2-3
CDR3: CASSSSFLEGGPTSEAFF; DNA: TGTGCCAGCAGCTCGTCTTTCCTTGAAGGGGGCCCAACCTCTGAAGCTTTCTTT; size: few; V: TRBV7-9; D: TRBD1; J: TRBJ1-1
CDR3: CASSRDSTNEKLFF; DNA: TGCGCCAGCAGCCGGGACAGTACTAATGAAAAACTGTTTTTT; size: -; V: TRBV5-1; D: TRBD1; J: TRBJ1-4
CDR3: CASSQAGTSPYEQYF; DNA: TGCGCCAGCAGCCAAGCCGGGACTAGCCCCTACGAGCAGTACTTC; size: few; V: TRBV4-3; D: TRBD2; J: TRBJ2-7
CDR3: CASSLDPTNTEAFF; DNA: TGTGCCAGCAGCTTAGATCCCACGAACACTGAAGCTTTCTTT; size: -; V: TRBV11-2; D: -; J: TRBJ1-1
CDR3: CASAPRENSPLHF; DNA: TGCGCCAGCGCTCCCCGGGAGAATTCACCCCTCCACTTT; size: -; V: TRBV5-1; D: -; J: TRBJ1-6
CDR3: CSVEGTYEQYF; DNA: TGCAGCGTTGAAGGGACCTACGAGCAGTACTTC; size: -; V: TRBV29-1; D: -; J: TRBJ2-7
CDR3: CATEGGTTRSTGELFF; DNA: TGTGCCACCGAGGGGGGAACAACTCGTAGTACCGGGGAGCTGTTTTTT; size: many; V: TRBV24-1; D: -; J: TRBJ2-2
CDR3: CASSFSVNYGYTF; DNA: TGTGCCAGCAGCTTTTCGGTCAACTATGGCTACACCTTC; size: -; V: TRBV5-5; D: -; J: TRBJ1-2
CDR3: CASSWAPQETQYF; DNA: TGTGCCAGCAGCTGGGCCCCTCAAGAGACCCAGTACTTC; size: -; V: TRBV5-6; D: -; J: TRBJ2-5
CDR3: CASSSAAPLRSGYTF; DNA: TGTGCCAGCAGTTCCGCAGCTCCCCTCCGTAGTGGCTACACCTTC; size: few; V: TRBV12-3/TRBV12-4; D: -; J: TRBJ1-2